This T cell receptor beta chain was obtained from a study of CD8 T cells in Susac syndrome. The CDR3 runs to 14 residues. From germline, CDR1 is SQVTM and CDR2 ANQGSEA. With 4 bases removed from V and 0 bases from J, the gap between germline ends came to 12 bases. The healthy controls were matched to patients by age and sex. Reverse transcription of roughly 0.5 to 1 ug RNA was carried out with random hexamers. Via MiXCR, TCRdb re-called the immunoSEQ multiplex PCR reads, giving one row per CDR3 protein. The profile shows 150,000 or so distinct CDR3 sequences, about 94% of them singletons. This chain connects TRBV29-1 to TRBJ1-2; unclear D gene. The clonotype originates from a human donor in good health. Sequencing was done on a sample of CD4+ T cells from PBMCs. CDR3 sequence (DNA): TGCAGCGTTGGCGACGGTACTACTAACTATGGCTACACCTTC. Translated, it gives CSVGDGTTNYGYTF.